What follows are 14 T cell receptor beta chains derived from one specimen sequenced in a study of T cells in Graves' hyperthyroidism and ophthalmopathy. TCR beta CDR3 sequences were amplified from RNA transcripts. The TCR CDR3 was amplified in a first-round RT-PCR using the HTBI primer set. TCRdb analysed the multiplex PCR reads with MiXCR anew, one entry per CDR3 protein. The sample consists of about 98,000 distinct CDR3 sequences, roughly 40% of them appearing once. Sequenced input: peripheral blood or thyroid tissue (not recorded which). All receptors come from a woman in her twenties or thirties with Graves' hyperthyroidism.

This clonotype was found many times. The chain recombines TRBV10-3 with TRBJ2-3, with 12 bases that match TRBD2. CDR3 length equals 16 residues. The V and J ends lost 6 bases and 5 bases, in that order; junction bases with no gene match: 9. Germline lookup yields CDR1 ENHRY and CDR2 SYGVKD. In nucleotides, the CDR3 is TGTGCCATCAGGCCTAGCGGGAGGGCCGGTGGAGATACGCAGTATTTT. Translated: CAIRPSGRAGGDTQYF.

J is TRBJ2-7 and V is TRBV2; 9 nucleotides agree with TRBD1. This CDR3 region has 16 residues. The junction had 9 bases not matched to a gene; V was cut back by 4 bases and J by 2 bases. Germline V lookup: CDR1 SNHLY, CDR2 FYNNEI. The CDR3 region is CASSASDRGLTYEQYF. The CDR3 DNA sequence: TGTGCCAGCAGTGCTTCGGACAGGGGCCTTACCTACGAGCAGTACTTC.

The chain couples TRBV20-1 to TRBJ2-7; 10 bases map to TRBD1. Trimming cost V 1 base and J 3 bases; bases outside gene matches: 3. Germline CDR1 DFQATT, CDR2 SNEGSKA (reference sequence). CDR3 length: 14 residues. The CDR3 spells CSARVTGGIYEQYF. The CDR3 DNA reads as TGCAGTGCTAGAGTGACAGGGGGCATCTACGAGCAGTACTTC.

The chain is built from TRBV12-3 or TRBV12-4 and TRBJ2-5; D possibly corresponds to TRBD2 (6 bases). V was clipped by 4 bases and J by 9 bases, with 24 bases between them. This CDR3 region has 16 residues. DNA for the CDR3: TGTGCCAGCAGTTCCTGGACTGGGAACACCGGGGAGGCCCAGTACTTC. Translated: CASSSWTGNTGEAQYF.

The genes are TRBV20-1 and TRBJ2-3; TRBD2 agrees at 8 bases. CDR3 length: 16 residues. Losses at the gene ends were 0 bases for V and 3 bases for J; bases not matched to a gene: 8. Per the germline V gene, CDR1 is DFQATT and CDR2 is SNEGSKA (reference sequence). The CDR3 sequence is CSARDHRGGFTDTQYF. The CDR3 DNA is TGCAGTGCTAGAGACCACCGCGGGGGGTTTACAGATACGCAGTATTTT.

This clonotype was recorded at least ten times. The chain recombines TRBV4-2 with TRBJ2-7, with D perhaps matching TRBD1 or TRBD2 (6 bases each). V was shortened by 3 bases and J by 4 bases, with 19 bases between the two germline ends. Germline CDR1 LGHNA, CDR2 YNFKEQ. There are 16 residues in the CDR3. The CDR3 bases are TGTGCCAGCAGCCAGGGGGGCGCGGCGACCCAATACGAGCAGTACTTC. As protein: CASSQGGAATQYEQYF.

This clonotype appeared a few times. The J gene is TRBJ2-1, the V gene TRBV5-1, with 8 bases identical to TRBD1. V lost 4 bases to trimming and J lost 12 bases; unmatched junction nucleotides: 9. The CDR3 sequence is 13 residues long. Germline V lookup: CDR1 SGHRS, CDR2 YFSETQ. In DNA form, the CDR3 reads TGCGCCAGCAGCGTAGGACAGGGCCTGGGGCAGTTCTTC. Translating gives CASSVGQGLGQFF.

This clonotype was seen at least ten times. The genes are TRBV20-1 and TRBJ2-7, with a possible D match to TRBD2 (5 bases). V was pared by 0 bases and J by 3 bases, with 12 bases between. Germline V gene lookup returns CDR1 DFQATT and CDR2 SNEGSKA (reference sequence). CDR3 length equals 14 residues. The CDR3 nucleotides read TGCAGTGCTAGAGAAGAGGGCAGACACTACGAGCAGTACTTC. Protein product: CSAREEGRHYEQYF.

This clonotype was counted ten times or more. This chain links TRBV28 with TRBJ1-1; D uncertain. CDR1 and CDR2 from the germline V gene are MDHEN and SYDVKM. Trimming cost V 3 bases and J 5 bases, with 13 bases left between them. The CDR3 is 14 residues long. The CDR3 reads CASSFGGRGTEAFF. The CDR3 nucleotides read TGTGCCAGCAGTTTTGGCGGGCGCGGTACTGAAGCTTTCTTT. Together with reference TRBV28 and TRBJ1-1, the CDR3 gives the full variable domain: DVKVTQSSRYLVKRTGEKVFLECVQDMDHENMFWYRQDPGLGLRLIYFSYDVKMKEKGDIPEGYSVSREKKERFSLILESASTNQTSMYLCASSFGGRGTEAFFGQGTRLTVV.

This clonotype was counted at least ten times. The CDR3 coding sequence is TGCAGTGCTAGAGTCTTTCGAGGGGGCTATAGCAATCAGCCCCAGCATTTT. Translation gives CSARVFRGGYSNQPQHF. The chain is built from TRBV20-1 and TRBJ1-5, with TRBD1 matching 7 bases. The junction had 9 bases not matched to a gene; V was cut back by 1 base and J by 0 bases. The CDR3 runs 17 residues. In germline, CDR1 is DFQATT, CDR2 SNEGSKA (reference sequence).

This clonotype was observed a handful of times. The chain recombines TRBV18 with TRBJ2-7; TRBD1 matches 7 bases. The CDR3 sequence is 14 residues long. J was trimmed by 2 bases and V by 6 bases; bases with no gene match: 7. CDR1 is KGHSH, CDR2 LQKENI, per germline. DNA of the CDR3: TGTGCCAGCTCTTTCCGGGACAGACCCTACGAGCAGTACTTC. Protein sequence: CASSFRDRPYEQYF.

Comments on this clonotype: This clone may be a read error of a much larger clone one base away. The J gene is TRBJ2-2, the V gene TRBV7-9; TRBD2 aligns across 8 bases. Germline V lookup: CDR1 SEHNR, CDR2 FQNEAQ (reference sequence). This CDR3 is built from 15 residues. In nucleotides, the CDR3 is TGCGCCAGCAGCCAAGTCAGCGGGGGCACCGGGGAGCTGTTTTTT. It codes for CASSQVSGGTGELFF.

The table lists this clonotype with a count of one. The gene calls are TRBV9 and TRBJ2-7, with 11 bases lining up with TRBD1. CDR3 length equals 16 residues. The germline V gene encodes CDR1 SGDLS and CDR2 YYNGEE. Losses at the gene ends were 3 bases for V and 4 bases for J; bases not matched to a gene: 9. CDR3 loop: CASSAAGTGGSYEQYF. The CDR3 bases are TGTGCCAGCAGCGCCGCCGGGACAGGGGGATCGTACGAGCAGTACTTC.

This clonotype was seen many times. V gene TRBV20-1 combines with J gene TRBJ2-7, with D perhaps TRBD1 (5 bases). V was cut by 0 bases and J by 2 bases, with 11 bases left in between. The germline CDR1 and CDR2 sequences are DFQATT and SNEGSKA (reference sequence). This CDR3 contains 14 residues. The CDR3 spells CSARDQGWAYEQYF. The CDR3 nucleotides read TGCAGTGCTAGAGATCAGGGCTGGGCCTACGAGCAGTACTTC.